The T cell receptor beta chain under discussion was sequenced for a study of OX40 agonist ivuxolimab in advanced cancers. Study-wide context: Ivuxolimab, an antibody acting as an agonist of OX40 (CD134), was used to treat patients. Treatment received earlier with anti-PD-1, anti-PD-L1 or anti-CTLA-4 agents was allowed, and over 30% had some. Three dose-escalation patients had partial responses: one with hepatocellular carcinoma and two with cutaneous melanoma.

The method was immunoSEQ multiplex PCR; TCRdb's version includes in-frame clones alone and lacks a portion of them. Of approximately 84,000 clones detected, about 86% appear once; the ten largest clones hold about 2%. Trimming took 7 bases from V and 10 from J, leaving 14 bases between them. Germline assignment: CDR1 SNHLY and CDR2 FYNNEI. The CDR3 is 13 residues long. J is TRBJ1-6 and V is TRBV2, with D perhaps TRBD1 (5 bases). This receptor was taken from an adult with an advanced solid tumor such as melanoma, head and neck, liver or kidney cancer. The sample consisted of CD4+ or CD8+ T cells sorted from blood, taken in a trial of the OX40 agonist ivuxolimab. The CDR3 nucleotides are TGTGCCAGCAATGGGGGGGGAGGCTCACCCCTCCACTTT. It encodes CASNGGGGSPLHF.